This T cell receptor beta chain was identified in a study of CD8 T cells in ankylosing spondylitis. Study-wide points: Relatively scarce in peripheral blood, disease-linked clones were CD8+. Blood from ankylosing spondylitis patients appeared to carry a characteristic roughly 8-variant TCR beta motif. A subset of motif variants has previously been described in the synovial fluid and blood of reactive arthritis.

Turning to this clonotype: As yet, its antigen is unknown.

Each CDR3 protein gets one entry after TCRdb re-called the 5' RACE reads with MiXCR. The sample holds under 200,000 distinct CDR3 sequences, around 13% seen once. The germline V and J ends were trimmed by 5 bases and 7 bases, with 17 bases remaining between them. CDR3 length: 14 residues. Sequenced sample: blood, either unsorted or a sorted T cell fraction (not recorded which). This TCR derives from a female donor with ankylosing spondylitis or in good health (not recorded which). The chain uses TRBV12-3 or TRBV12-4 and TRBJ1-1; D call uncertain. CDR3 DNA: TGTGCCAGCAGTCCGTGGACCGGGGTGGGTGAAGCTTTCTTT. Its translation is CASSPWTGVGEAFF.